The 9 T cell receptor beta chains below come from one sample, sequenced in a study of graft-versus-host responses after intestinal transplantation. Tissue from the graft was processed to free its intraepithelial and lamina propria lymphocytes. Sequencing was performed with immunoSEQ multiplex PCR; in TCRdb, only in-frame clones are kept and a portion is missing. The sample includes roughly 3,500 clones, just under 75% of them seen just once. Specimen: ileum tissue, collected approximately 960 days after intestinal transplantation. The receptors shown here come from a human patient who received an intestinal transplant, so some T cells may come from the graft donor.

The chain employs TRBV10-3 and TRBJ2-3; 8 bases line up with TRBD2. The CDR3 runs 15 residues. The junction had 4 bases not matched to a gene; V was cut back by 5 bases and J by 0 bases. The V gene's germline CDR1 is ENHRY and CDR2 SYGVKD. As DNA, the CDR3 is TGTGCCATCAGTACTAGCGGTACTAGCACAGATACGCAGTATTTT. Protein: CAISTSGTSTDTQYF.

The V call is TRBV7-3, the J call TRBJ2-5; tentative D call: TRBD2 (6 bases). The germline CDR1 and CDR2 sequences are SGHTA and FQGTGA. V was clipped by 1 base and J by 4 bases, with 16 bases between them. The CDR3 covers 16 residues. The DNA for the CDR3 is TGTGCCAGCAGCTTAATCGCCGGAGGGTGGGGAGAGACCCAGTACTTC. It yields the protein CASSLIAGGWGETQYF.

This chain joins TRBV28 and TRBJ2-3; D is possibly TRBD1 (7 bases). CDR1 and CDR2 from the germline V gene are MDHEN and SYDVKM. This CDR3 is 17 amino acids long. V lost 5 bases and J lost 0, with 18 bases in between. In DNA, the CDR3 is TGTGCCAGCAGTCCGCCGCTGACAGGGACTAGCACAGATACGCAGTATTTT. Translation gives CASSPPLTGTSTDTQYF.

CDR3 loop: CASSWGQSGVRDEQFF. The CDR3 DNA is TGTGCCAGCAGCTGGGGCCAAAGCGGGGTTAGGGATGAGCAGTTCTTC. The J gene is TRBJ2-1, the V gene TRBV7-6; 7 bases match TRBD2. CDR1 is SGHVS, CDR2 FNYEAQ, per germline. There are 16 residues in the CDR3. V lost 4 bases and J lost 8; bases outside the gene matches: 14.

The rearrangement joins TRBV30 to TRBJ2-2; a weak D match, TRBD1 (6 bases). V lost 2 bases and J 1 base, leaving 11 bases between the germline ends. Per germline, CDR1 GTSNPN and CDR2 SVGIG (reference sequence). This CDR3 is built from 15 residues. The CDR3 sequence: CAWSFLGQNTGELFF. The CDR3 DNA follows: TGTGCCTGGAGTTTTTTGGGACAGAACACCGGGGAGCTGTTTTTT.

This chain connects TRBV6-6 to TRBJ2-1, with TRBD1 matching over 7 bases. V shed 6 bases, J shed 2 bases, and the junction held 7 bases outside the gene matches. Looked up from germline, CDR1 is MNHNY and CDR2 is SVGAGI (reference sequence). This CDR3 has 15 residues. The CDR3 loop is CASRSGQVAYNEQFF. The CDR3 DNA reads as TGTGCCAGCAGGTCAGGACAGGTGGCCTACAATGAGCAGTTCTTC.

This clone was recorded a few times. The chain employs TRBV19 and TRBJ1-2; a possible D gene is TRBD1 (5 bases). Germline lookup yields CDR1 LNHDA and CDR2 SQIVND (reference sequence). This CDR3 has 11 residues. The ends were cut back, 7 bases at V and 6 bases at J, with 9 bases in the middle. Here the CDR3 reads CASTQGDGYTF. Written as DNA, the CDR3 is TGTGCCAGTACCCAAGGGGATGGCTACACCTTC. The full variable domain, with the rest looked up from reference TRBV19 and TRBJ1-2, is DGGITQSPKYLFRKEGQNVTLSCEQNLNHDAMYWYRQDPGQGLRLIYYSQIVNDFQKGDIAEGYSVSREKKESFPLTVTSAQKNPTAFYLCASTQGDGYTFGSGTRLTVV.

The chain is built from TRBV18 and TRBJ2-4; no reliable D call. The CDR3 is 19 amino acids. V gave up 2 bases and J gave up 0 bases, with 20 bases separating them. From germline, CDR1 is KGHSH and CDR2 LQKENI. CDR3 sequence (DNA): TGTGCCAGCTCACCAACGAGGACCGGAACAGCTAAAGCCAAAAACATTCAGTACTTC. Translating gives CASSPTRTGTAKAKNIQYF.

The CDR3 nucleotides read TGTGCCAGCAGCTTGGAGGGGACAGTCGCTGAAGCTTTCTTT. This sequence encodes CASSLEGTVAEAFF. The chain uses TRBV5-4 and TRBJ1-1; 7 nucleotides line up with TRBD1. The CDR3 is 14 residues long. Looked up from germline, CDR1 is SGHNT and CDR2 is YYREEE (reference sequence). V lost 0 bases to trimming and J lost 6 bases; unmatched junction nucleotides: 5.